Listed here are 3 T cell receptor beta chains from one sample, sequenced in a study of regulatory T cells in long-lasting Graves disease. Time point described: newly diagnosed GD, antithyroid drugs for less than 3 months. PBMC-derived RNA was used for the TCR library. Building the TCR beta libraries relied on iRepertoire HTBI primers, and CDR3 regions underwent Arm-PCR. MiXCR, run by TCRdb on the multiplex PCR reads, gives a single entry per CDR3 protein. The sample lists fewer than 500,000 distinct CDR3 sequences, 15% to 20% occurring once. The data were also submitted as part of a second study, on T cells in Graves' hyperthyroidism and ophthalmopathy.

The input for sequencing was peripheral blood mononuclear cells (PBMCs), taken at new diagnosis, from a patient treated with antithyroid drugs. Every receptor here comes from a man aged 35-49 years with Graves disease.

This chain joins TRBV28 and TRBJ1-5; perhaps TRBD1 as D (5 bases). Germline V gene lookup returns CDR1 MDHEN and CDR2 SYDVKM. The V end lost 6 bases, the J end lost 1 base, and 13 bases lay between the germline ends. This CDR3 spans 15 amino acids. For the CDR3, the DNA is TGTGCCAGCAGGGCCTTAAGGGGAAGCAATCAGCCCCAGCATTTT. Translation gives CASRALRGSNQPQHF.

This chain joins TRBV30 and TRBJ2-7, with unresolved D. Germline V gene sequence: CDR1 GTSNPN, CDR2 SVGIG (reference sequence). Trimming removed 2 bases at V and 4 bases at J, with 15 bases between. This CDR3 is built from 14 residues. CDR3 amino acids: CAWSSPSAVYEQYF. The CDR3 coding sequence is TGTGCCTGGAGTTCACCCAGCGCCGTATACGAGCAGTACTTC.

In its sample, this clonotype was seen a few times. CDR3 DNA sequence: TGCAGTGCTAGCAGGACAGGCGCTGGAAACACCATATATTTT. Translating it yields CSASRTGAGNTIYF. The chain carries TRBV20-1 and TRBJ1-3; 7 bases fit TRBD1. This CDR3 contains 14 residues. In germline, CDR1 is DFQATT, CDR2 SNEGSKA (reference sequence). V gave up 3 bases and J gave up 2 bases; unmatched junction bases: 4.